A selection of T cell receptor beta chains follows, all from one sample in a study of blood T cell repertoires in COVID-19. TCRdb's table, derived via immunoSEQ multiplex PCR, lists solely in-frame clones and lacks some. The sample holds 150,000 to 200,000 clones, roughly 88% seen once. Sequencing was done on a sample of peripheral blood. The receptors shown here come from a man aged 55-75 years who had recovered from COVID-19. Both conserved end residues are part of each CDR3. D genes are given only for firm matches. Size values are once, few and many counts, or a class for expanded clones, and some rows have none.

d_gene: -; v_gene: TRBV14; j_gene: TRBJ1-1; abundance: -; CDR3aa: CASSQDVGQMTEAFF; CDR3nt: TGTGCCAGCAGCCAAGATGTTGGACAGATGACTGAAGCTTTCTTT
d_gene: TRBD1; v_gene: TRBV11-1; j_gene: TRBJ1-6; abundance: -; CDR3aa: CASSLRQGNSPLHF; CDR3nt: TGTGCCAGCAGCTTAAGACAGGGAAATTCACCCCTCCACTTT
d_gene: TRBD2; v_gene: TRBV2; j_gene: TRBJ2-5; abundance: -; CDR3aa: CASREGETQYF; CDR3nt: TGTGCCAGTCGGGAGGGAGAGACCCAGTACTTC
d_gene: TRBD2; v_gene: TRBV4-2; j_gene: TRBJ2-7; abundance: -; CDR3aa: CASSQDRSGGLAGGRGQYF; CDR3nt: TGTGCCAGCAGCCAAGATAGGAGCGGCGGGCTAGCGGGGGGTCGGGGGCAGTACTTC
d_gene: -; v_gene: TRBV28; j_gene: TRBJ2-1; abundance: -; CDR3aa: CASSSGTPYNEQFF; CDR3nt: TGTGCCAGCAGCTCCGGGACTCCTTACAATGAGCAGTTCTTC
d_gene: TRBD1; v_gene: TRBV4-1; j_gene: TRBJ2-4; abundance: -; CDR3aa: CASSLGTDKNIQYF; CDR3nt: TGCGCCAGCAGCCTAGGGACAGACAAAAACATTCAGTACTTC
d_gene: -; v_gene: TRBV30; j_gene: TRBJ1-1; abundance: once; CDR3aa: CAWAGARVNTEAFF; CDR3nt: TGTGCCTGGGCAGGGGCCCGAGTGAACACTGAAGCTTTCTTT
d_gene: TRBD1; v_gene: TRBV5-1; j_gene: TRBJ1-6; abundance: -; CDR3aa: CASSPKLDREDSPLHF; CDR3nt: TGCGCCAGCAGCCCGAAATTAGACAGGGAAGATTCACCCCTCCACTTT
d_gene: TRBD1; v_gene: TRBV4-2; j_gene: TRBJ2-1; abundance: few; CDR3aa: CASSQDRWTGGNEQFF; CDR3nt: TGTGCCAGCAGCCAAGACCGGTGGACAGGGGGGAATGAGCAGTTCTTC
d_gene: TRBD1; v_gene: TRBV30; j_gene: TRBJ2-2; abundance: -; CDR3aa: CAWSGPGGATGELFF; CDR3nt: TGTGCCTGGAGTGGCCCAGGGGGCGCAACCGGGGAGCTGTTTTTT
d_gene: TRBD1; v_gene: TRBV11-2; j_gene: TRBJ1-6; abundance: -; CDR3aa: CASSLGPGQGTNSPLHF; CDR3nt: TGTGCCAGCAGCTTAGGTCCGGGACAGGGTACTAATTCACCCCTCCACTTT
d_gene: -; v_gene: TRBV18; j_gene: TRBJ2-5; abundance: -; CDR3aa: CASSGQPQETQYF; CDR3nt: TGTGCCAGCTCCGGACAGCCTCAAGAGACCCAGTACTTC
d_gene: TRBD1; v_gene: TRBV7-2; j_gene: TRBJ2-2; abundance: -; CDR3aa: CASSSDRGRGRELFF; CDR3nt: TGTGCCAGCAGCTCGGACAGGGGGCGAGGACGGGAGCTGTTTTTT
d_gene: -; v_gene: TRBV4-1; j_gene: TRBJ2-7; abundance: -; CDR3aa: CASSQDGTYEQYF; CDR3nt: TGCGCCAGCAGCCAAGACGGGACCTACGAGCAGTACTTC